These 21 T cell receptor beta chains were sequenced from one sample in a study of CD8+CD57+ T cells in acquired aplastic anemia. Genomic DNA, the template, was used for profiling of the TCR beta VDJ and CDR3. TCRdb fed the reads into MiXCR, producing one record per CDR3 protein. The sample includes some 240,000 distinct CDR3 sequences, 30% to 40% of them seen just once. Sequenced sample: sorted CD4+, CD8+, or CD8+CD57+ T cells (not recorded which) from PBMCs. The receptors originated from a human donor in good health, serving as a control.

The chain has TRBV25-1 and TRBJ1-5; 8 bases are a match to TRBD1. The CDR3 runs to 15 residues. V trimming: 8 bases; J trimming: 4 bases; junction bases outside the gene matches: 10. Germline V lookup: CDR1 MGHDK, CDR2 SYGVNS. In nucleotides, the CDR3 is TGTGCCAGCTCACTGGACAGGGAGGGGAATCAGCCCCAGCATTTT. It is translated as CASSLDREGNQPQHF.

The genes are TRBV2 and TRBJ2-7; 7 nucleotides line up with TRBD2. V lost 6 bases, J lost 1 base, and 6 bases stayed unmatched. This CDR3 is 14 amino acids long. Per germline, CDR1 SNHLY and CDR2 FYNNEI. Here the CDR3 reads CASSAISGSYEQYF. The CDR3, as DNA: TGTGCCAGCAGCGCGATTAGCGGGTCCTACGAGCAGTACTTC.

With regard to this clonotype: Just one base apart from a much larger clone, this may be a read error. The chain uses TRBV10-1 and TRBJ2-1; no definite D call. Trimming stripped 4 bases from V and 3 bases from J, with 7 bases between. This CDR3 region has 13 residues. The germline gives CDR1 WNHNN, CDR2 SYGVQD (reference sequence). CDR3 sequence reads: CASSALVYNEQFF. The CDR3 region has the DNA TGCGCCAGCAGTGCTCTCGTCTACAATGAGCAGTTCTTC.

The chain couples TRBV27 to TRBJ1-2; D is undetermined. V gave up 0 bases and J gave up 4 bases, with 6 bases separating them. In germline, CDR1 is MNHEY, CDR2 SMNVEV (reference sequence). The CDR3 sequence is 13 residues long. The CDR3, as DNA: TGTGCCAGCAGTTTATCCAGAAGCTATGGCTACACCTTC. Protein: CASSLSRSYGYTF.

The count of this clonotype is one. The chain joins TRBV29-1 to TRBJ1-1; D is undetermined. The CDR3 runs to 13 residues. Germline V gives CDR1 SQVTM, CDR2 ANQGSEA. Trimming removed 3 bases from V and 0 bases from J, with 8 bases in between. This CDR3 reads CSVEDGLNTEAFF. CDR3 nucleotide sequence: TGCAGCGTTGAGGACGGACTGAACACTGAAGCTTTCTTT.

The CDR3: CSARIRLAGGAYEQYF. CDR3 DNA: TGCAGTGCTAGGATAAGACTAGCGGGGGGGGCCTACGAGCAGTACTTC. The gene calls are TRBV20-1 and TRBJ2-7; 14 bases are shared with TRBD2. Trimming at V came to 3 bases and at J to 2 bases, leaving 6 bases not matched to a gene. The CDR3 contains 16 residues. The germline V gene has CDR1 DFQATT and CDR2 SNEGSKA (reference sequence).

V usage is TRBV10-3 and J usage is TRBJ1-5; a weak D match, TRBD1 (5 bases). The CDR3 is made up of 13 amino acids. V dropped 4 bases and J dropped 7 bases, with 11 bases sitting between them. From germline, CDR1 is ENHRY and CDR2 SYGVKD. The CDR3 sequence: CAISGSRDQPQHF. The CDR3 DNA follows: TGTGCCATCAGTGGGTCCAGGGACCAGCCCCAGCATTTT.

This clonotype has ten or more counts. This sequence joins TRBV7-3 and TRBJ2-3; the match to TRBD2 covers 10 bases. The trim removed 5 bases at V and 2 bases at J, leaving 10 bases unmatched. Per the germline V gene, CDR1 is SGHTA and CDR2 is FQGTGA. The CDR3 extends over 17 amino acids. CDR3 sequence: CASSPQIAGGPTDTQYF. The CDR3, as DNA: TGTGCCAGCAGCCCCCAAATAGCGGGAGGCCCCACAGATACGCAGTATTTT.

This clonotype came up a few times. This rearrangement joins TRBV7-2 to TRBJ2-2; D unclear. The CDR3 is 13 residues long. Germline values: CDR1 SGHTA, CDR2 FQGNSA. The V and J ends lost 5 bases and 7 bases respectively, with 11 bases between them. This CDR3 is CASSLTSVGELFF. The CDR3 nucleotides are TGTGCCAGCAGCCTTACGAGCGTCGGGGAGCTGTTTTTT.

This clonotype was seen at least ten times. The chain carries TRBV11-3 and TRBJ2-7; D not certain. The V end was cut by 4 bases, the J end by 2 bases, with 15 bases between. Per the germline V gene, CDR1 is SGHNT and CDR2 is YENEEA. This CDR3 is built from 15 residues. CDR3 DNA: TGTGCCAGCAGCTATAGAGAAGGGCCTCCCTACGAGCAGTACTTC. It encodes CASSYREGPPYEQYF.

V usage is TRBV7-9 and J usage is TRBJ2-5; D remains unclear. Judging by the DNA end, TRBJ2-1 fits better; the J call may be wrong. CDR1 and CDR2 (germline): SEHNR, FQNEAQ (reference sequence). This CDR3 is built from 13 residues. The CDR3 region is CASSLSQYNEQFF. CDR3 bases: TGTGCCAGCAGCTTATCGCAGTACAATGAGCAGTTCTTC.

Many counts were recorded for this clonotype. This rearrangement joins TRBV10-1 to TRBJ2-6; D ambiguous. This CDR3 is built from 13 residues. The V and J ends lost 6 bases and 4 bases respectively, with 7 bases between them. Germline V lookup: CDR1 WNHNN, CDR2 SYGVQD (reference sequence). This chain's CDR3 is CASRDVGANVLTF. The CDR3 DNA reads TGCGCCAGCAGGGATGTAGGGGCCAACGTCCTGACTTTC.

This clonotype was found a few times. An end of the junction differs from the germline gene, which may be a read error. The V gene is TRBV20-1, the J gene TRBJ2-1; D not resolved. Germline loops: CDR1 DFQATT, CDR2 SNEGSKA (reference sequence). The CDR3 spans 16 residues. The CDR3 sequence is CSAGDRTPQKYNEQFF. CDR3 nucleotide sequence: TGCAGTGCTGGAGATCGGACCCCCCAGAAATACAATGAGCAGTTCTTC.

In its sample, this clonotype was seen many times. The V and J genes are TRBV4-1 and TRBJ2-3; D unresolved. The CDR3 extends over 12 amino acids. The germline V and J ends were trimmed by 1 base and 5 bases, with 4 bases remaining between them. CDR1 is MGHRA and CDR2 is YSYEKL in the germline V gene. CDR3 region: CASSQAGDTQYF. CDR3 DNA sequence: TGCGCCAGCAGCCAAGCAGGAGATACGCAGTATTTT.

This chain uses TRBV3-1 with TRBJ1-6, with a tentative D call TRBD1 (5 bases). The V and J ends lost 0 bases and 10 bases respectively, with 22 bases between them. Germline V lookup: CDR1 LGHDT, CDR2 YNNKEL (reference sequence). The length of the CDR3 is 18 residues. CDR3 loop: CASSQDSGGGGHWSPLHF. In nucleotides, the CDR3 is TGTGCCAGCAGCCAAGATTCTGGGGGGGGAGGCCATTGGTCACCCCTCCACTTT.

The chain couples TRBV20-1 to TRBJ2-7; 8 bases match TRBD1. Per the germline V gene, CDR1 is DFQATT and CDR2 is SNEGSKA (reference sequence). Unmatched junction bases numbered 10, after V lost 0 bases and J lost 3 bases. The CDR3 totals 16 residues. The chain's CDR3 is CSAREALDRGYYEQYF. In DNA form, the CDR3 reads TGCAGTGCTAGAGAAGCGCTAGACAGGGGATACTACGAGCAGTACTTC.

V gene TRBV3-1 combines with J gene TRBJ2-7, with TRBD2 matching over 8 bases. Germline CDR1 LGHDT, CDR2 YNNKEL (reference sequence). Trimming took 3 bases from V and 1 from J; bases not matched to a gene: 2. The CDR3 loop spans 14 amino acids. The CDR3 region is CASSQREVSYEQYF. The CDR3 bases are TGTGCCAGCAGCCAGCGGGAGGTTTCCTACGAGCAGTACTTC.

This chain joins TRBV6-1 and TRBJ1-3, with 8 bases aligning to TRBD1. J gave up 1 base and V 6 bases, and 5 bases lay outside the gene matches. Germline V gene data show CDR1 as MNHNS and CDR2 as SASEGT. This CDR3 comprises 15 residues. The CDR3 reads CASSSGTGSGNTIYF. The CDR3 nucleotides are TGTGCCAGCAGCTCCGGGACAGGTTCTGGAAACACCATATATTTT.

This clonotype appeared many times. J is TRBJ1-5 and V is TRBV2; the D is unclear. The CDR3 length is 13 residues. The V gene lost 7 bases and the J gene lost 2 bases, with 9 bases spanning the gap. Germline CDR1 and CDR2: SNHLY and FYNNEI. The CDR3 DNA sequence: TGTGCCAGCACCCTGGCGCGCAATCAGCCCCAGCATTTT. Amino acid sequence: CASTLARNQPQHF.

Many counts were recorded for this clonotype. V usage is TRBV19 and J usage is TRBJ1-1, with D maybe TRBD1 (5 bases). This CDR3 comprises 14 residues. Trimming cost V 3 bases and J 2 bases, with 10 bases left between them. CDR1 LNHDA and CDR2 SQIVND come from the germline V gene (reference sequence). This chain's CDR3 is CASSIWGINTEAFF. The CDR3 nucleotides are TGTGCCAGTAGTATTTGGGGGATAAACACTGAAGCTTTCTTT.

This clonotype was found a few times. The rearrangement links TRBV5-4 to TRBJ1-6; tentative D call: TRBD1 (5 bases). Per the germline V gene, CDR1 is SGHNT and CDR2 is YYREEE (reference sequence). There are 18 residues in the CDR3. Trimming took 2 bases from V and 1 from J, leaving 16 bases between them. The DNA for the CDR3 is TGTGCCAGCAGCTTTTGGATGGGGGATCGATCCTATAATTCACCCCTCCACTTT. Its translation is CASSFWMGDRSYNSPLHF.